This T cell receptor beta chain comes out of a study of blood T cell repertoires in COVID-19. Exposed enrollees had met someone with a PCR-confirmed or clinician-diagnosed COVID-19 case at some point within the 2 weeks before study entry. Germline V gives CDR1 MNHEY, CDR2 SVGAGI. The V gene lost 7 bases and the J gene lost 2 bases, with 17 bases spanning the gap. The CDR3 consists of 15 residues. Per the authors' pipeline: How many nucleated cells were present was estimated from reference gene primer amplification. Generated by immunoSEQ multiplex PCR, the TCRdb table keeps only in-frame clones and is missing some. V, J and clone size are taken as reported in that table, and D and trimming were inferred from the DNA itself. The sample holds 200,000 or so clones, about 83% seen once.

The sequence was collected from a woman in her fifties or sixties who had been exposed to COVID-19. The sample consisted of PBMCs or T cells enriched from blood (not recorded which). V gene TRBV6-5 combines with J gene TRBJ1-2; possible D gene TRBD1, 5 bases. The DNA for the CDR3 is TGTGCCAGCAAGAGCCGCGGGACTGCGAACTATGGCTACACCTTC. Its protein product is CASKSRGTANYGYTF.